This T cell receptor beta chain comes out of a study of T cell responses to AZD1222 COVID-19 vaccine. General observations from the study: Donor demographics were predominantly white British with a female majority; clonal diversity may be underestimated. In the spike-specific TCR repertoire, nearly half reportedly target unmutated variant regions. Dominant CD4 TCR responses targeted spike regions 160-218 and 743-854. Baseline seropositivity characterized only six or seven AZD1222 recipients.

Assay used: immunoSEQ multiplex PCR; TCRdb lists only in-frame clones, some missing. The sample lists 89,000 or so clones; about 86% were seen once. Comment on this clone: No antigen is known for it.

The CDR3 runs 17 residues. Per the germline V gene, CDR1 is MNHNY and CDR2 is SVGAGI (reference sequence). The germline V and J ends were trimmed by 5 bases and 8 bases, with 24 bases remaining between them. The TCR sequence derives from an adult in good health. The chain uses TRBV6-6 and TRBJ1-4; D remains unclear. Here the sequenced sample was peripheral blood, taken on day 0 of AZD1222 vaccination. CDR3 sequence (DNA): TGTGCCAGCAGTCGAAGTCCGAGAGGGTTCAAGTTGGAAAAACTGTTTTTT. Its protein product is CASSRSPRGFKLEKLFF.